This T cell receptor (beta chain) originates from a study of cytomegalovirus exposure and HLA in healthy donors. This clone has only a few counts. No antigen is known for it. The study's findings and limits: It was likely that a cluster of highly shared sequence variants was a sequencing artifact.

All donors participated as healthy donors of bone marrow. The PCR ran on 60 Vbeta and 13 Jbeta primers. Assay: immunoSEQ multiplex PCR; the TCRdb copy retains only in-frame clones and omits some. The data hold some 98,000 clones, with approximately 77% observed a single time. This CDR3 region has 12 residues. Germline V gene sequence: CDR1 MDHEN, CDR2 SYDVKM. The chain carries TRBV28 and TRBJ2-5; TRBD2 is a possible D gene (6 bases). Matching the DNA end better, TRBJ2-7 makes the J call doubtful. The sequenced sample consisted of PBMCs. The receptor was derived from a female donor in good health and CMV-seronegative. CDR3 region: CASRAGGYEQYF. In nucleotides, the CDR3 is TGTGCCAGCAGGGCCGGGGGATACGAGCAGTACTTC.